The 23 T cell receptor beta chains below all came from one sample that was sequenced in a study of OX40 agonist ivuxolimab in advanced cancers. The library was generated by the immunoSEQ multiplex PCR assay. The clones in this table, taken by TCRdb from immuneACCESS, are in-frame only. Not every clone is retained; where verified, under half of the shortfall comes from an unresolved V gene, and the cause of the rest is unknown. This sample lists around 66,000 clones; approximately 84% were detected once. Less than 4.5% of the sample comes from the top ten. This specimen was CD4+ or CD8+ T cells sorted from blood, taken in a trial of the OX40 agonist ivuxolimab. The receptors were gathered from an adult with an advanced solid tumor such as melanoma, head and neck, liver or kidney cancer.

The chain uses TRBV5-1 and TRBJ1-1; TRBD1 is a possible D gene (6 bases). The germline V and J ends were trimmed by 0 bases and 1 base, with 13 bases remaining between them. Germline CDR1 is SGHRS and CDR2 is YFSETQ. This CDR3 has 16 residues. The CDR3 is CASSLVPGTTNTEAFF. The DNA for the CDR3 is TGCGCCAGCAGCTTGGTCCCCGGGACAACGAACACTGAAGCTTTCTTT. Full variable domain (rest looked up from reference TRBV5-1 and TRBJ1-1): KAGVTQTPRYLIKTRGQQVTLSCSPISGHRSVSWYQQTPGQGLQFLFEYFSETQRNKGNFPGRFSGRQFSNSRSEMNVSTLELGDSALYLCASSLVPGTTNTEAFFGQGTRLTVV.

This chain connects TRBV15 to TRBJ1-2; 7 bases map to TRBD1. The junction had 7 bases not matched to a gene; V was cut back by 5 bases and J by 4 bases. Per the germline V gene, CDR1 is LNHNV and CDR2 is YYDKDF (reference sequence). The CDR3 covers 14 residues. The CDR3, as DNA: TGTGCCACCAGCGAAGGGGGCGGTGTCTATGGCTACACCTTC. Amino acids: CATSEGGGVYGYTF.

The chain couples TRBV4-1 to TRBJ1-4; a weak D match, TRBD1 (6 bases). This CDR3 has 16 amino acids. Germline loops: CDR1 MGHRA, CDR2 YSYEKL. Trimming shortened V by 0 bases and J by 7 bases, and 15 bases separated the two germline ends. This CDR3 reads CASSQDQGGLGEKLFF. CDR3 coding DNA: TGCGCCAGCAGCCAAGATCAAGGGGGACTGGGTGAAAAACTGTTTTTT.

J is TRBJ2-2 and V is TRBV11-2, with 8 bases aligning to TRBD2. Germline V gene sequence: CDR1 SGHAT, CDR2 FQNNGV. This CDR3 comprises 15 residues. Trimming cost V 1 base and J 6 bases; bases outside gene matches: 4. CDR3 DNA sequence: TGTGCCAGCAGCTTAGTTAGCGGGGTGGCCGGGGAGCTGTTTTTT. It yields the protein CASSLVSGVAGELFF.

The chain carries TRBV11-2 and TRBJ2-3; D not resolved. CDR1 and CDR2 (germline): SGHAT, FQNNGV. V was clipped by 0 bases and J by 4 bases, with 5 bases between them. This CDR3 has 13 amino acids. CDR3 sequence (DNA): TGTGCCAGCAGCTTAGATCGAGCAGATACGCAGTATTTT. Translating it yields CASSLDRADTQYF.

This clone has only one observation. The genes are TRBV5-1 and TRBJ1-3; D not resolved. Trimming removed 3 bases from V and 2 bases from J, with 21 bases in between. The CDR3 sequence is 18 residues long. CDR1 and CDR2 (germline): SGHRS, YFSETQ. The DNA of the CDR3 is TGCGCCAGCAGCTATACCGGAGTTCGGGGAGATACTGGAAACACCATATATTTT. As protein: CASSYTGVRGDTGNTIYF.

The chain uses TRBV6-6 and TRBJ1-5; D uncertain. Germline-derived CDR1 and CDR2 are MNHNY and SVGAGI (reference sequence). The V end was cut by 6 bases, the J end by 9 bases, with 9 bases between. The CDR3 is 11 amino acids. Here the CDR3 reads CASRDGWPQHF. In DNA form, the CDR3 reads TGTGCCAGCAGGGATGGTTGGCCCCAGCATTTT.

The genes are TRBV7-2 and TRBJ2-7; D is undetermined. This CDR3 is built from 17 residues. From germline, CDR1 is SGHTA and CDR2 FQGNSA. V lost 0 bases to trimming and J lost 4 bases, with 19 bases between them. The CDR3 spells CASSLAAVAGSMYEQYF. CDR3 DNA sequence: TGTGCCAGCAGCTTAGCGGCGGTCGCAGGATCAATGTACGAGCAGTACTTC.

This clone turned up a few times. The V and J genes are TRBV7-2 and TRBJ1-5, with D perhaps matching TRBD1 (6 bases). The CDR3 runs to 15 residues. Trimming stripped 1 base from V and 5 bases from J, with 12 bases between. Germline loops: CDR1 SGHTA, CDR2 FQGNSA. The CDR3 region is CASSLEPGGYQPQHF. The CDR3 DNA follows: TGTGCCAGCAGCTTAGAGCCTGGGGGCTATCAGCCCCAGCATTTT.

The CDR3 nucleotides read TGTGCCAGCAGCTTAGCGGAGGCTCAGCCCCAGCATTTT. Encoded protein: CASSLAEAQPQHF. The rearrangement joins TRBV11-2 to TRBJ1-5; D uncertain. The CDR3 is made up of 13 amino acids. V lost 1 base, J lost 6 bases, and 7 bases lay in between. Per germline, CDR1 SGHAT and CDR2 FQNNGV.

This chain uses TRBV13 with TRBJ1-1; a possible D gene is TRBD1 (6 bases). The CDR3 loop spans 15 amino acids. Germline loops: CDR1 PRHDT, CDR2 FYEKMQ (reference sequence). Trimming shortened V by 7 bases and J by 2 bases, and 17 bases separated the two germline ends. CDR3 amino acids: CASTLWAGANTEAFF. The CDR3 nucleotides are TGTGCCAGCACCCTTTGGGCAGGGGCCAACACTGAAGCTTTCTTT.

This chain uses TRBV5-6 with TRBJ1-1; D remains unclear. The CDR3 covers 14 residues. V was cut by 4 bases and J by 1 base, with 11 bases left in between. Germline V gene sequence: CDR1 SGHDT, CDR2 YYEEEE. The CDR3 region has the DNA TGTGCCAGCAGCGCTCCGCCGGGGAACACTGAAGCTTTCTTT. It is translated as CASSAPPGNTEAFF.

The rearrangement joins TRBV6-1 to TRBJ1-2; TRBD1 matches 7 bases. J lost 2 bases, V lost 3 bases, and 6 bases had no gene match. Germline values: CDR1 MNHNS, CDR2 SASEGT. CDR3 length: 15 amino acids. The CDR3 reads CASSEVPGGNYGYTF. Written as DNA, the CDR3 is TGTGCCAGCAGTGAGGTGCCAGGGGGAAACTATGGCTACACCTTC.

This clone was found a few times. J is TRBJ2-2 and V is TRBV6-6; the match to TRBD2 covers 12 bases. This CDR3 is built from 16 residues. V lost 8 bases, J lost 6 bases, and 10 bases stayed unmatched. CDR1 is MNHNY and CDR2 is SVGAGI in the germline V gene (reference sequence). This CDR3 reads CASGPPSGGGPGELFF. The CDR3 DNA reads as TGTGCCAGCGGTCCTCCTAGCGGGGGGGGCCCCGGGGAGCTGTTTTTT.

This rearrangement joins TRBV10-3 to TRBJ2-1; TRBD2 matches 12 bases. The CDR3 is 14 residues long. Germline values: CDR1 ENHRY, CDR2 SYGVKD. J gave up 4 bases and V 6 bases, and 1 base lay outside the gene matches. The CDR3 reads CAIRTSGGYNEQFF. The CDR3 DNA reads TGTGCCATCAGGACTAGCGGGGGTTACAATGAGCAGTTCTTC.

The V gene is TRBV6-6, the J gene TRBJ2-1; D perhaps matches TRBD1 (5 bases). The V gene lost 4 bases and the J gene lost 8 bases, with 12 bases spanning the gap. The CDR3 runs to 13 residues. CDR1 MNHNY and CDR2 SVGAGI come from the germline V gene (reference sequence). CDR3 amino acids: CASSFRDVDEQFF. DNA of the CDR3: TGTGCCAGCAGTTTCAGGGATGTTGATGAGCAGTTCTTC.

The table lists this clone with a few counts. The chain's CDR3 is CASSQHRDRGRDEKLFF. DNA for the CDR3: TGCGCCAGCAGCCAACATAGGGACAGGGGGCGGGATGAAAAACTGTTTTTT. This chain joins TRBV4-1 and TRBJ1-4; 12 nucleotides match TRBD1. The CDR3 is 17 amino acids. The V gene end was trimmed by 2 bases and the J gene end by 6 bases; junction bases not matched to a gene: 7. In germline, CDR1 is MGHRA, CDR2 YSYEKL.

CDR3 DNA: TGTGCCGGAACACAGGGGGCCAACTATGGCTACACCTTC. It yields the protein CAGTQGANYGYTF. The chain recombines TRBV2 with TRBJ1-2; 9 bases line up with TRBD1. The V and J ends lost 11 bases and 2 bases, in that order; junction bases with no gene match: 6. Germline V gene data show CDR1 as SNHLY and CDR2 as FYNNEI. The CDR3 sequence is 13 residues long.

This chain joins TRBV25-1 and TRBJ1-6; 10 nucleotides agree with TRBD1. Germline CDR1 MGHDK, CDR2 SYGVNS. The CDR3 is 15 residues long. The V and J ends lost 5 bases and 10 bases, in that order; junction bases with no gene match: 8. The CDR3 DNA follows: TGTGCCAGCAGTCTCGGGACAGGGGTAGGGTCACCCCTCCACTTT. Encoded protein: CASSLGTGVGSPLHF.

This clone was seen only a few times. V gene TRBV29-1 combines with J gene TRBJ2-6; D possibly corresponds to TRBD1 (6 bases). CDR1 is SQVTM, CDR2 ANQGSEA, per germline. V shed 3 bases and J shed 1 base, with 7 bases lying between them. The CDR3 has 14 amino acids. As DNA, the CDR3 is TGCAGCGTTGACAGGGGATCTGGGGCCAACGTCCTGACTTTC. It codes for CSVDRGSGANVLTF. The variable domain in full, with the rest retrieved from reference TRBV29-1 and TRBJ2-6, is SAVISQKPSRDICQRGTSLTIQCQVDSQVTMMFWYRQQPGQSLTLIATANQGSEATYESGFVIDKFPISRPNLTFSTLTVSNMSPEDSSIYLCSVDRGSGANVLTFGAGSRLTVL.

The chain recombines TRBV5-3 with TRBJ1-1, with unresolved D. TRBV5-3 is marked as an open reading frame, function uncertain. This CDR3 spans 14 amino acids. Trimming took 7 bases from V and 8 from J, leaving 21 bases between them. The CDR3 sequence is CARPTYTDRREAFF. DNA of the CDR3: TGTGCCAGACCGACCTACACCGACCGCCGAGAAGCTTTCTTT.

V usage is TRBV15 and J usage is TRBJ1-2, with D perhaps matching TRBD1 (6 bases). V was trimmed by 1 base and J by 4 bases, leaving 13 bases between them. The CDR3 has 15 residues. Germline CDR1 and CDR2: LNHNV and YYDKDF (reference sequence). This CDR3 is CATSRGHEGVYGYTF. For the CDR3, the DNA is TGTGCCACCAGCAGAGGTCACGAGGGGGTCTATGGCTACACCTTC.

The chain joins TRBV2 to TRBJ1-2; D not resolved. V was trimmed by 2 bases and J by 3 bases, leaving 10 bases between them. This CDR3 is built from 14 residues. Per the germline V gene, CDR1 is SNHLY and CDR2 is FYNNEI. This CDR3 reads CASSEYQAYYGYTF. DNA of the CDR3: TGTGCCAGCAGTGAATATCAGGCCTACTATGGCTACACCTTC.